Listed below are T cell receptor beta chains from one sample, sequenced in a study of cytomegalovirus exposure and HLA in healthy donors. The protocol was immunoSEQ multiplex PCR, while the TCRdb copy is restricted to in-frame clones and leaves out a portion. The table has roughly 170,000 clones, more than 70% seen once. What was sequenced was PBMCs. The receptors originated from a girl between 5 and 17 years old in good health and CMV-seronegative. Both conserved end residues are part of each CDR3. Each record gives: CDR3 length, D gene, J gene, V gene, clone size, CDR3 protein, CDR3 DNA. A D gene is named only where the DNA matches it firmly. Size is stated for part of the rows, as once, few or many counts, or as a class when the clone is expanded.

cdr3_length: 14; d_call: -; j_call: TRBJ2-1; v_call: TRBV7-7; clone_size: -; cdr3_aa: CASSLIQGGNEQFF; cdr3_nt: TGTGCTAGCAGCTTAATCCAGGGTGGCAATGAGCAGTTCTTC
cdr3_length: 13; d_call: -; j_call: TRBJ2-7; v_call: TRBV5-1; clone_size: once; cdr3_aa: CASSLVAGSEQYF; cdr3_nt: TGCGCCAGCAGCTTGGTGGCCGGGTCCGAGCAGTACTTC
cdr3_length: 12; d_call: -; j_call: TRBJ1-5; v_call: TRBV6-1; clone_size: -; cdr3_aa: CAITESGQPQHF; cdr3_nt: TGTGCCATAACAGAATCGGGGCAGCCCCAGCATTTT
cdr3_length: 16; d_call: TRBD1; j_call: TRBJ2-7; v_call: TRBV6-1; clone_size: -; cdr3_aa: CASSDPGTESPYEQYF; cdr3_nt: TGTGCCAGCAGTGACCCCGGGACAGAATCCCCCTACGAGCAGTACTTC
cdr3_length: 15; d_call: -; j_call: TRBJ1-5; v_call: TRBV6-5; clone_size: -; cdr3_aa: CASSYSRDSNQPQHF; cdr3_nt: TGTGCCAGCAGTTACTCGAGGGATAGCAATCAGCCCCAGCATTTT
cdr3_length: 10; d_call: -; j_call: TRBJ2-7; v_call: TRBV6-1; clone_size: few; cdr3_aa: CASSRGEQYF; cdr3_nt: TGTGCCAGCAGCAGGGGCGAGCAGTACTTC
cdr3_length: 15; d_call: TRBD1; j_call: TRBJ2-7; v_call: TRBV5-6; clone_size: -; cdr3_aa: CASSPGQGFLYEQYF; cdr3_nt: TGTGCCAGCAGCCCGGGACAGGGCTTCCTCTACGAGCAGTACTTC
cdr3_length: 14; d_call: -; j_call: TRBJ1-6; v_call: TRBV7-9; clone_size: -; cdr3_aa: CASSLEHRDSPLHF; cdr3_nt: TGTGCCAGCAGCTTGGAACACCGGGATTCACCCCTCCACTTT
cdr3_length: 18; d_call: TRBD1; j_call: TRBJ2-6; v_call: TRBV4-2; clone_size: few; cdr3_aa: CASSTRQGAGSGANVLTF; cdr3_nt: TGTGCCAGCAGCACTCGACAGGGGGCGGGCTCTGGGGCCAACGTCCTGACTTTC
cdr3_length: 14; d_call: TRBD1; j_call: TRBJ2-7; v_call: TRBV14; clone_size: once; cdr3_aa: CASSQRTGLYEQYF; cdr3_nt: TGTGCCAGCAGCCAGCGGACAGGGTTGTACGAGCAGTACTTC
cdr3_length: 15; d_call: TRBD1; j_call: TRBJ1-4; v_call: TRBV6-1; clone_size: -; cdr3_aa: CASVPISSGQEKLFF; cdr3_nt: TGTGCCAGCGTTCCTATATCTTCGGGACAGGAAAAACTGTTTTTT
cdr3_length: 15; d_call: TRBD1; j_call: TRBJ2-1; v_call: TRBV6-1; clone_size: few; cdr3_aa: CASRHLRDRENEQFF; cdr3_nt: TGTGCCAGCAGACACCTTCGGGACAGGGAAAATGAGCAGTTCTTC
cdr3_length: 17; d_call: -; j_call: TRBJ1-2; v_call: TRBV27; clone_size: -; cdr3_aa: CASSSILGGLGANGYTF; cdr3_nt: TGTGCCAGCAGTTCGATCCTCGGGGGGCTAGGGGCTAACGGCTACACCTTC
cdr3_length: 15; d_call: TRBD1; j_call: TRBJ1-2; v_call: TRBV5-1; clone_size: -; cdr3_aa: CASSSGQGSSGSYTF; cdr3_nt: TGCGCCAGCAGCTCCGGACAGGGAAGTTCGGGGAGCTACACCTTC
cdr3_length: 14; d_call: TRBD1; j_call: TRBJ1-2; v_call: TRBV10-3; clone_size: -; cdr3_aa: CAIRGTGGNYGYTF; cdr3_nt: TGTGCCATCAGGGGGACAGGGGGTAACTATGGCTACACCTTC
cdr3_length: 13; d_call: -; j_call: TRBJ1-5; v_call: TRBV15; clone_size: few; cdr3_aa: CATSRDAQGPQHF; cdr3_nt: TGTGCCACCAGCAGAGATGCCCAGGGGCCCCAGCATTTT
cdr3_length: 15; d_call: -; j_call: TRBJ1-6; v_call: TRBV7-9; clone_size: -; cdr3_aa: CASSLGSTFNSPLHF; cdr3_nt: TGTGCCAGCAGCTTAGGATCCACATTTAATTCACCCCTCCACTTT
cdr3_length: 15; d_call: -; j_call: TRBJ2-7; v_call: TRBV5-1; clone_size: -; cdr3_aa: CASSLALGGQDEQYF; cdr3_nt: TGCGCCAGCAGCTTGGCCCTCGGGGGGCAGGACGAGCAGTACTTC
cdr3_length: 14; d_call: -; j_call: TRBJ1-1; v_call: TRBV27; clone_size: -; cdr3_aa: CASSLIAMNTEAFF; cdr3_nt: TGTGCCAGCAGTTTAATAGCCATGAACACTGAAGCTTTCTTT
cdr3_length: 15; d_call: TRBD1; j_call: TRBJ2-1; v_call: TRBV6-6; clone_size: -; cdr3_aa: CASDREMPSYNEQFF; cdr3_nt: TGTGCCAGCGACAGGGAAATGCCCTCCTACAATGAGCAGTTCTTC
cdr3_length: 11; d_call: -; j_call: TRBJ2-5; v_call: TRBV6-1; clone_size: -; cdr3_aa: CASTREETQYF; cdr3_nt: TGTGCCAGCACCAGGGAAGAGACCCAGTACTTC
cdr3_length: 12; d_call: TRBD1; j_call: TRBJ1-2; v_call: TRBV2; clone_size: -; cdr3_aa: CASSDLQGAVTF; cdr3_nt: TGTGCCAGCAGCGATTTACAGGGGGCTGTGACCTTC
cdr3_length: 15; d_call: -; j_call: TRBJ2-3; v_call: TRBV5-1; clone_size: few; cdr3_aa: CASSLIERGPHGQYF; cdr3_nt: TGCGCCAGCAGCTTGATAGAAAGAGGGCCCCACGGGCAGTATTTT
cdr3_length: 16; d_call: TRBD2; j_call: TRBJ2-1; v_call: TRBV6-1; clone_size: -; cdr3_aa: CASRENGLAGNNEQFF; cdr3_nt: TGTGCCAGCAGAGAAAATGGACTAGCGGGAAACAATGAGCAGTTCTTC
cdr3_length: 15; d_call: TRBD2; j_call: TRBJ2-1; v_call: TRBV5-1; clone_size: few; cdr3_aa: CASSLRSGVYNEQFF; cdr3_nt: TGCGCCAGCAGCCTTAGGAGCGGGGTCTACAATGAGCAGTTCTTC